Listed below are T cell receptor beta chains from one sample, sequenced in a study of shared clonotypes between healthy human individuals. The table came from immunoSEQ multiplex PCR; TCRdb's copy has only in-frame clones and leaves some out. This table has just over 2,000,000 clones, 85% to 95% appearing once. Material for sequencing was naive CD4+ T cells sorted from blood. The receptors were sampled from a man aged 18-30 years in good health. Both conserved end residues are part of each CDR3. The D gene is left open where the match is weak. Size is stated for part of the rows, as once, few or many counts, or as a class when the clone is expanded.

J gene: TRBJ1-3; D gene: TRBD1; V gene: TRBV7-2; clone size: -; CDR3 DNA: TGTGCCAGCAGCCAAGACAGGGGGCAATACTTCAGCTCTGGAAACACCATATATTTT; CDR3 protein: CASSQDRGQYFSSGNTIYF
J gene: TRBJ2-1; D gene: TRBD2; V gene: TRBV4-1; clone size: -; CDR3 DNA: TGCGCCAGCAGCCAAGCTACCGGGACTAGCTTATACAATGAGCAGTTCTTC; CDR3 protein: CASSQATGTSLYNEQFF
J gene: TRBJ1-2; D gene: -; V gene: TRBV28; clone size: -; CDR3 DNA: TGTGCCAGCAGTCCAGGGACACGTAACTATGGCTACACCTTC; CDR3 protein: CASSPGTRNYGYTF
J gene: TRBJ1-4; D gene: TRBD1; V gene: TRBV10-1; clone size: once; CDR3 DNA: TGCGCCAGCAGTGGGACAGGGCCCGGGAATGAAAAACTGTTTTTT; CDR3 protein: CASSGTGPGNEKLFF
J gene: TRBJ1-5; D gene: -; V gene: TRBV10-3; clone size: -; CDR3 DNA: TGTGCCATCAGTGACGGCGGACCGAGCAATCAGCCCCAGCATTTT; CDR3 protein: CAISDGGPSNQPQHF
J gene: TRBJ2-5; D gene: TRBD2; V gene: TRBV5-8; clone size: -; CDR3 DNA: TGTGCCAGCAGCTTCGGGACTAGCGGTGTTGGGGAGACCCAGTACTTC; CDR3 protein: CASSFGTSGVGETQYF
J gene: TRBJ1-4; D gene: TRBD1; V gene: TRBV7-9; clone size: -; CDR3 DNA: TGTGCCAGCAGCTTAGCCGGGACAGGAGGATCTGAAAAACTGTTTTTT; CDR3 protein: CASSLAGTGGSEKLFF
J gene: TRBJ2-1; D gene: -; V gene: TRBV18; clone size: -; CDR3 DNA: TGTGCCAGCTCACCCCCCGGGACCACGGAAGGGGAGCAGTTCTTC; CDR3 protein: CASSPPGTTEGEQFF
J gene: TRBJ2-7; D gene: -; V gene: TRBV30; clone size: -; CDR3 DNA: TGTGCCTGGAGTGTTCCCAAGGAGTTTGACGAGCAGTACTTC; CDR3 protein: CAWSVPKEFDEQYF
J gene: TRBJ1-3; D gene: -; V gene: TRBV5-1; clone size: -; CDR3 DNA: TGCGCCAGCAGCTTGGAGGTGGGTTCCGGAAACACCATATATTTT; CDR3 protein: CASSLEVGSGNTIYF
J gene: TRBJ2-3; D gene: TRBD1; V gene: TRBV9; clone size: -; CDR3 DNA: TGTGCCAGCAGCGTAGCCACAGGGGGCGTAGATACGCAGTATTTT; CDR3 protein: CASSVATGGVDTQYF
J gene: TRBJ2-2; D gene: -; V gene: TRBV11-2; clone size: -; CDR3 DNA: TGTGCCAGCAGCTTAGCCACCGGGGAGCTGTTTTTT; CDR3 protein: CASSLATGELFF
J gene: TRBJ2-3; D gene: TRBD2; V gene: TRBV5-1; clone size: -; CDR3 DNA: TGCGCCAGCAGCACGACTAGCGGGGGGGCCACAGATACGCAGTATTTT; CDR3 protein: CASSTTSGGATDTQYF
J gene: TRBJ2-7; D gene: TRBD1; V gene: TRBV18; clone size: -; CDR3 DNA: TGTGCCAGCTCACCACGACAGGGTTCGACCTACGAGCAGTACTTC; CDR3 protein: CASSPRQGSTYEQYF
J gene: TRBJ1-2; D gene: -; V gene: TRBV6-6; clone size: -; CDR3 DNA: TGTGCCAGCAGTTACGAGGGGATCGGCTATGGCTACACCTTC; CDR3 protein: CASSYEGIGYGYTF
J gene: TRBJ1-1; D gene: TRBD1; V gene: TRBV6-6; clone size: -; CDR3 DNA: TGTGCCAGCAGTTACTCGGACAGGGGTGGTGAAGCTTTCTTT; CDR3 protein: CASSYSDRGGEAFF
J gene: TRBJ2-1; D gene: TRBD2; V gene: TRBV6-5; clone size: -; CDR3 DNA: TGTGCCAGCAGGCAGACTAGCGGGAGGGTTAATGAGCAGTTCTTC; CDR3 protein: CASRQTSGRVNEQFF
J gene: TRBJ2-3; D gene: -; V gene: TRBV9; clone size: -; CDR3 DNA: TGTGCCAGCAGCACTTTAGGCCCGAGGGATACGCAGTATTTT; CDR3 protein: CASSTLGPRDTQYF
J gene: TRBJ1-1; D gene: -; V gene: TRBV20-1; clone size: -; CDR3 DNA: TGCAGTGCTAGAGATTCAGGGGAAGCTTTCTTT; CDR3 protein: CSARDSGEAFF
J gene: TRBJ2-2; D gene: -; V gene: TRBV28; clone size: -; CDR3 DNA: TGTGCCAGCAGTTTATTCCCAGGGTCGAACACCGGGGAGCTGTTTTTT; CDR3 protein: CASSLFPGSNTGELFF
J gene: TRBJ2-1; D gene: -; V gene: TRBV7-2; clone size: -; CDR3 DNA: TGTGCCAGCAGGTTTCTCGGTGAGCAGTTCTTC; CDR3 protein: CASRFLGEQFF
J gene: TRBJ1-1; D gene: -; V gene: TRBV5-8; clone size: -; CDR3 DNA: TGTGCCAGCTCCGGGACGGTTTCCGAAGCTTTCTTT; CDR3 protein: CASSGTVSEAFF
J gene: TRBJ1-1; D gene: -; V gene: TRBV7-9; clone size: -; CDR3 DNA: TGTGCCAGCAGCTTACCGCACTCCCCTGAAGCTTTCTTT; CDR3 protein: CASSLPHSPEAFF
J gene: TRBJ2-5; D gene: TRBD2; V gene: TRBV2; clone size: -; CDR3 DNA: TGTGCCAGCAGTCGACTAGCGGGAGGGGGTGAGACCCAGTACTTC; CDR3 protein: CASSRLAGGGETQYF
J gene: TRBJ1-4; D gene: -; V gene: TRBV5-1; clone size: -; CDR3 DNA: TGCGCCAGCAGCCCCGGGACTGCCCTCCAAGTTGAAAAACTGTTTTTT; CDR3 protein: CASSPGTALQVEKLFF
J gene: TRBJ2-3; D gene: -; V gene: TRBV25-1; clone size: -; CDR3 DNA: TGTGCCAGCAGTGAGCGGCGAACAGATACGCAGTATTTT; CDR3 protein: CASSERRTDTQYF
J gene: TRBJ1-2; D gene: -; V gene: TRBV5-6; clone size: -; CDR3 DNA: TGTGCCAGCCTCTTAGGACGAGGGACCCCCTATGGCTACACCTTC; CDR3 protein: CASLLGRGTPYGYTF
J gene: TRBJ2-1; D gene: TRBD2; V gene: TRBV5-1; clone size: -; CDR3 DNA: TGCGCCAGCAGCTCTAGCGGGAGCGTTTACAATGAGCAGTTCTTC; CDR3 protein: CASSSSGSVYNEQFF
J gene: TRBJ2-5; D gene: TRBD1; V gene: TRBV11-2; clone size: -; CDR3 DNA: TGTGCCAGCACCAAATTACAGGGGATGGAGACCCAGTACTTC; CDR3 protein: CASTKLQGMETQYF
J gene: TRBJ1-3; D gene: -; V gene: TRBV2; clone size: -; CDR3 DNA: TGTGCCAGCAGTGAAGAGGTGATTCGGACAGCAGGAAACACCATATATTTT; CDR3 protein: CASSEEVIRTAGNTIYF
J gene: TRBJ2-5; D gene: -; V gene: TRBV5-1; clone size: -; CDR3 DNA: TGCGCCAGCAGTGCGACTACCACTCCCCAAGAGACCCAGTACTTC; CDR3 protein: CASSATTTPQETQYF
J gene: TRBJ1-1; D gene: -; V gene: TRBV11-2; clone size: -; CDR3 DNA: TGTGCCAGCAGCTCCCTTGACAGGATGAACACTGAAGCTTTCTTT; CDR3 protein: CASSSLDRMNTEAFF
J gene: TRBJ2-2; D gene: TRBD1; V gene: TRBV18; clone size: -; CDR3 DNA: TGTGCCAGCTCACCACCGACAGGGGGAGGCACCGGGGAGCTGTTTTTT; CDR3 protein: CASSPPTGGGTGELFF
J gene: TRBJ2-5; D gene: TRBD2; V gene: TRBV4-1; clone size: -; CDR3 DNA: TGCGCCAGCAGCTCTCCTGGGAGGGGCCACCAGAAAGAGACCCAGTACTTC; CDR3 protein: CASSSPGRGHQKETQYF
J gene: TRBJ2-2; D gene: -; V gene: TRBV12-5; clone size: once; CDR3 DNA: TGTGCTAGTGGCCGCCAAACCACCGGGGAGCTGTTTTTT; CDR3 protein: CASGRQTTGELFF
J gene: TRBJ2-3; D gene: -; V gene: TRBV7-2; clone size: -; CDR3 DNA: TGTGCCAGCAGCTTTCGGAGCGGAGATACGCAGTATTTT; CDR3 protein: CASSFRSGDTQYF
J gene: TRBJ2-1; D gene: -; V gene: TRBV7-9; clone size: -; CDR3 DNA: TGTGCCAGCAGCTTAGCTGGGGGAAGAGGCAATGAGCAGTTCTTC; CDR3 protein: CASSLAGGRGNEQFF
J gene: TRBJ2-5; D gene: -; V gene: TRBV5-1; clone size: -; CDR3 DNA: TGCGCCAGCAGCACTCTCTCCAGGTTGGGCGAGACCCAGTACTTC; CDR3 protein: CASSTLSRLGETQYF
J gene: TRBJ1-6; D gene: -; V gene: TRBV2; clone size: once; CDR3 DNA: TGTGCCAGCAGTGAGTTTTTGGGGAATTCACCCCTCCACTTT; CDR3 protein: CASSEFLGNSPLHF
J gene: TRBJ2-1; D gene: -; V gene: TRBV7-9; clone size: -; CDR3 DNA: TGTGCCAGCCGGATTAGCGGTATTTCCTACAATGAGCAGTTCTTC; CDR3 protein: CASRISGISYNEQFF
J gene: TRBJ2-5; D gene: -; V gene: TRBV14; clone size: -; CDR3 DNA: TGTGCCAGCAGCGGGGGGCTTCAAGAGACCCAGTACTTC; CDR3 protein: CASSGGLQETQYF
J gene: TRBJ2-1; D gene: -; V gene: TRBV4-1; clone size: -; CDR3 DNA: TGCGCCAGCAGCGCACAGGGACCGTCAATTGAGCAGTTCTTC; CDR3 protein: CASSAQGPSIEQFF
J gene: TRBJ1-1; D gene: -; V gene: TRBV18; clone size: -; CDR3 DNA: TGTGCCAGCTCACCACGAGGGAACACTGAAGCTTTCTTT; CDR3 protein: CASSPRGNTEAFF
J gene: TRBJ1-5; D gene: -; V gene: TRBV28; clone size: -; CDR3 DNA: TGTGCCAGCAGTTTAAGGGCCCAACAGCCCCAGCATTTT; CDR3 protein: CASSLRAQQPQHF
J gene: TRBJ2-7; D gene: TRBD1; V gene: TRBV28; clone size: -; CDR3 DNA: TGTGCCAGCAGTGACAGGGGCTACGAGCAGTACTTC; CDR3 protein: CASSDRGYEQYF
J gene: TRBJ2-5; D gene: -; V gene: TRBV2; clone size: once; CDR3 DNA: TGTGCCAGCAGTGAAGCCGAGCGGTGGGGAGAGACCCAGTACTTC; CDR3 protein: CASSEAERWGETQYF
J gene: TRBJ2-5; D gene: -; V gene: TRBV28; clone size: -; CDR3 DNA: TGTGCCAGCAGTTTAGCCAACCCAGAGACCCAGTACTTC; CDR3 protein: CASSLANPETQYF